What follows are 10 T cell receptor beta chains derived from one specimen sequenced in a study of blood T cell repertoires in COVID-19. Profiled with immunoSEQ multiplex PCR; TCRdb holds only in-frame clones, not every one. The sample lists a few hundred thousand clones, approximately 91% seen once, with over 9% in the top ten. The sequenced sample was PBMCs or T cells enriched from blood (not recorded which). The receptors derive from a woman aged 40 to 50 who had recovered from COVID-19.

The rearrangement links TRBV7-9 to TRBJ2-7, with D tentatively TRBD2 (5 bases). The germline gives CDR1 SEHNR, CDR2 FQNEAQ (reference sequence). This CDR3 is built from 15 residues. Between the trimmed V and J ends, which lost 4 bases and 1 base, there was a span of 14 bases. CDR3 sequence: CASSSIGEGSYEQYF. CDR3 coding DNA: TGTGCCAGCAGCTCGATCGGGGAAGGTTCCTACGAGCAGTACTTC. The complete variable domain, with remaining parts taken from reference TRBV7-9 and TRBJ2-7, reads DTGVSQNPRHKITKRGQNVTFRCDPISEHNRLYWYRQTLGQGPEFLTYFQNEAQLEKSRLLSDRFSAERPKGSFSTLEIQRTEQGDSAMYLCASSSIGEGSYEQYFGPGTRLTVT.

V and J are TRBV18 and TRBJ2-3; 11 bases agree with TRBD2. With 0 bases clipped from V and 6 bases from J, the junction kept 2 bases outside the gene matches. CDR1 and CDR2 (germline): KGHSH, LQKENI. The CDR3 length is 15 residues. CDR3 loop: CASSPPLAGGDTQYF. The CDR3 DNA is TGTGCCAGCTCACCACCTCTAGCGGGGGGTGATACGCAGTATTTT.

This rearrangement joins TRBV28 to TRBJ2-7; TRBD2 aligns across 12 bases. This CDR3 has 20 residues. CDR1 is MDHEN, CDR2 SYDVKM, per germline. The V segment lost 4 bases and the J segment 2 bases; nucleotides outside the gene matches: 18. CDR3 nucleotide sequence: TGTGCCAGCAGTTACCCCGTTGGCAGGGGGTCTAGCGGGAGGGCCTACGAGCAGTACTTC. It yields the protein CASSYPVGRGSSGRAYEQYF.

The chain uses TRBV19 and TRBJ2-7, with 10 nucleotides matching TRBD2. V was clipped by 6 bases and J by 6 bases; unmatched bases: 5. The CDR3 loop spans 13 amino acids. From germline, CDR1 is LNHDA and CDR2 SQIVND (reference sequence). The CDR3 DNA sequence: TGTGCCAGTAGCTCTAGCGGGAGAGGCGAGCAGTACTTC. This gives the protein CASSSSGRGEQYF. The variable domain in full, with the rest retrieved from reference TRBV19 and TRBJ2-7, is DGGITQSPKYLFRKEGQNVTLSCEQNLNHDAMYWYRQDPGQGLRLIYYSQIVNDFQKGDIAEGYSVSREKKESFPLTVTSAQKNPTAFYLCASSSSGRGEQYFGPGTRLTVT.

The chain carries TRBV4-2 and TRBJ2-7, with 8 bases lining up with TRBD2. The CDR3 spans 16 residues. The junction had 9 bases not matched to a gene; V was cut back by 3 bases and J by 2 bases. Per the germline V gene, CDR1 is LGHNA and CDR2 is YNFKEQ. Here the CDR3 reads CASSHTFSGDAYEQYF. In DNA, the CDR3 is TGTGCCAGCAGCCATACCTTTAGCGGGGACGCCTACGAGCAGTACTTC.

The CDR3 DNA reads as TGTGCCAGCAGTTTTGGACAGGGAAACTATGGCTACACCTTC. Its translation: CASSFGQGNYGYTF. V usage is TRBV6-2 or TRBV6-3 and J usage is TRBJ1-2; the match to TRBD1 covers 8 bases. Trimming cost V 4 bases and J 2 bases; bases outside gene matches: 3. Germline loops: CDR1 MNHEY, CDR2 SVGEGT. The CDR3 is made up of 14 amino acids.

This chain joins TRBV9 and TRBJ1-2; D remains ambiguous. The CDR3 totals 15 residues. V lost 0 bases, J lost 4 bases, and 13 bases lay in between. CDR1 is SGDLS and CDR2 is YYNGEE in the germline V gene. The CDR3 DNA sequence: TGTGCCAGCAGCGTAGCTGGAGGGCTTCCCTATGGCTACACCTTC. Translating gives CASSVAGGLPYGYTF.

The CDR3 nucleotides are TGTGCCAGCAGCTTAAACCGGACAGGGCATGGAAACACCATATATTTT. Its protein is CASSLNRTGHGNTIYF. The chain combines TRBV7-8 with TRBJ1-3; TRBD1 matches 8 bases. CDR1 is SGHVS and CDR2 is FQNEAQ in the germline V gene. V gave up 2 bases and J gave up 3 bases; unmatched junction bases: 6. This CDR3 spans 16 amino acids.

The V call is TRBV28, the J call TRBJ2-5, with 10 nucleotides matching TRBD1. Germline trimming cut 6 bases from V and 5 bases from J; bases unmatched to any gene: 12. CDR3 size: 16 residues. The germline V gene has CDR1 MDHEN and CDR2 SYDVKM. The CDR3 region is CASSSPGQGVGETQYF. In DNA, the CDR3 is TGTGCCAGCAGCTCCCCCGGACAGGGGGTCGGGGAGACCCAGTACTTC.

Of note for this clone: Other DNA sequences within the sample encode an identical CDR3. In nucleotides, the CDR3 is TGTGCCTGGAGGACAGGGAAGGGGAACACTGAAGCTTTCTTT. It encodes CAWRTGKGNTEAFF. The chain carries TRBV30 and TRBJ1-1; 7 bases align to TRBD1. CDR3 length: 14 residues. The V segment lost 3 bases and the J segment 1 base; nucleotides outside the gene matches: 5. Germline V lookup: CDR1 GTSNPN, CDR2 SVGIG (reference sequence).